A selection of T cell receptor beta chains follows, all from one sample in a study of CD8+CD57+ T cells in acquired aplastic anemia. TCRdb passed the reads through MiXCR, listing each CDR3 protein once. The table has over 250,000 distinct CDR3 sequences, approximately 58% seen once. The sample consisted of sorted CD4+, CD8+, or CD8+CD57+ T cells (not recorded which) from PBMCs. The receptors originated from a human donor with aplastic anemia. Each CDR3 is given with its conserved first and last residue. For some rows the clone size is stated as once, few or many, or as a class when expanded; others skip it.

V	size	J	CDR3
TRBV5-1	many	TRBJ1-4	CASSLAGQVNEKLFF
TRBV20-1	.	TRBJ1-2	CSARTGTGYGYTF
TRBV6-1	.	TRBJ1-6	CASRRSEGWSLHF
TRBV9	.	TRBJ2-1	CASNSGSGYNEQFF
TRBV5-5	.	TRBJ2-5	CASSQTGGQETQYF
TRBV20-1	.	TRBJ1-1	CSASSPGQVNTEAFF
TRBV19	many	TRBJ2-7	CASSIGPSETWSYEQYF
TRBV7-9	.	TRBJ2-7	CASSVGLGYEQYF
TRBV10-3	.	TRBJ1-1	CAIRENEEEGEAFF
TRBV2	.	TRBJ2-7	CASRNHLEGEQYF
TRBV2	many	TRBJ2-2	CASSERGTGELFF
TRBV2	.	TRBJ2-3	CASSPDSGAYNEQYF
TRBV20-1	.	TRBJ1-5	CSASAGGGQPQHF
TRBV29-1	.	TRBJ2-7	CSVGLLGREQYF
TRBV15	few	TRBJ2-1	CATSRNTGLADNEQFF
TRBV9	.	TRBJ1-2	CASSAGTGGGGYTF
TRBV7-2	.	TRBJ1-1	CASSLGLVTEAFF
TRBV4-1	many	TRBJ2-7	CASSQDLVTVREQYF
TRBV29-1	.	TRBJ1-1	CSVGTGATEAFF
TRBV20-1	many	TRBJ1-2	CSASGGQGVSYGYTF
TRBV4-1	many	TRBJ2-3	CASSQNPSGSTDTQYF
TRBV9	.	TRBJ2-5	CASSATGEGETQYF
TRBV20-1	.	TRBJ2-1	CSAPGLLNEQFF
TRBV10-1	few	TRBJ2-1	CASSEQTHEQFF
TRBV20-1	few	TRBJ1-2	CSAQGFAYYTF
TRBV2	few	TRBJ2-5	CASSDPLAGLPETQYF
TRBV7-7	.	TRBJ1-2	CASSSGIHGYTF
TRBV29-1	.	TRBJ2-5	CSVEAQYF
TRBV11-2	many	TRBJ1-2	CASSLDDRKTNGYTF
TRBV10-3	.	TRBJ2-5	CAISGGTSGRSRDTQYF
TRBV15	.	TRBJ1-6	CATSRGGRDNSPLHF
TRBV20-1	.	TRBJ2-7	CSARGSPHEQYF
TRBV2	.	TRBJ1-3	CASSDGSVLPNTIYF
TRBV24-1	.	TRBJ1-5	CATSVAGGAGQPQHF
TRBV6-2/TRBV6-3	.	TRBJ1-2	CASSHGRVGYGYTF
TRBV6-4	many	TRBJ1-2	CANVSPGWTNYGYTF
TRBV10-2	.	TRBJ1-1	CASSPSGDTEAFF
TRBV19	many	TRBJ2-7	CASSSILDRAYEQYF
TRBV7-3	many	TRBJ1-3	CASSPGTGLGGNTIYF
TRBV20-1	.	TRBJ2-1	CSFLLGTSGRGEQFF
TRBV15	.	TRBJ2-7	CATSRGTSGYEQYF
TRBV9	few	TRBJ2-3	CASSVEAGGPSDTQYF
TRBV20-1	.	TRBJ2-1	CSARGLADNEQFF
TRBV6-2/TRBV6-3	.	TRBJ2-7	CASSYKTLGQYF
TRBV9	.	TRBJ1-6	CASSTGQGSSPLHF
TRBV10-3	.	TRBJ2-7	CAISEGQGAYQQYF
TRBV5-6	many	TRBJ1-1	CASRSGTGSGWRAFF
TRBV6-1	many	TRBJ1-2	CASSEAGNYGYTF